Listed below are T cell receptor beta chains from one sample, sequenced in a study of beta chain features in type 1 diabetes. Assay: immunoSEQ multiplex PCR; the TCRdb copy retains only in-frame clones and omits some. The sample holds about 240,000 clones, 27% seen once. The sequencing sample was made of central memory CD4+ T cells from blood. Receptors were obtained from a man aged 30-40 years in good health. The conserved cysteine and the conserved F or W are not part of the CDR3 here.

>11|TRBV5-4|TRBJ1-1
ASSMYKNTEAF
>13|TRBV11-2|TRBJ2-5
ASSFSDGAQETQY
>11|TRBV2|TRBJ2-7
ARAGPTGREQY
>8|TRBV20-1|TRBJ2-1
SARSGGQF
>13|TRBV30|TRBJ1-3
AWSEGGAGGNTIY
>12|TRBV5-1|TRBJ2-5
ASSTSQTGETQY
>8|TRBV27|TRBJ2-7
ASSRGEQY
>14|TRBV4-2|TRBJ1-6
ASSQELGQVESPLH
>10|TRBV5-4|TRBJ1-4
ASSLADGKLF
>15|TRBV4-2|.
ASSQEVLAGRSYEQY
>16|TRBV10-3|TRBJ1-6
AISGGTSLTLNNSPLH
>9|TRBV28|TRBJ1-2
ASSFWDGYT
>13|TRBV28|TRBJ1-2
ASSTVTGSRYGYT
>12|TRBV7-2|TRBJ2-7
ASSLGQGRYEQY
>11|TRBV11-2|TRBJ1-1
ASSATENTEAF
>11|TRBV18|TRBJ2-7
ASSFDRGSEQY
>15|TRBV4-2|TRBJ2-1
ASSQERGAGAYNEQF
>13|TRBV15|TRBJ2-1
ATSRSGSGYNEQF
>9|TRBV30|TRBJ1-1
AWRRGSEAF
>13|TRBV25-1|TRBJ2-5
ASSVPGTVQETQY
>13|TRBV4-1|TRBJ1-1
ASSQEVARATEAF
>15|TRBV5-6|TRBJ2-3
ASAPSGRPAPTDTQY
>13|TRBV6-5|TRBJ2-1
ASTPPGTGIGEQF
>12|TRBV30|TRBJ2-1
ACWRDPLGDEQF
>13|TRBV7-8|TRBJ2-2
ASSVDLRRTGELF
>10|TRBV29-1|TRBJ2-5
SVFDSGETQY
>13|TRBV30|TRBJ2-3
AWSPSTLSTDTQY
>14|TRBV9|TRBJ2-1
ASSVERHRDTNEQF
>13|TRBV7-2|TRBJ2-1
ASSSVAKIYNEQF
>11|TRBV18|TRBJ2-1
ASSPDSYNEQF
>13|TRBV30|TRBJ1-5
AWSMTGVGNQPQH
>14|TRBV7-2|TRBJ1-3
ASSSDGSFTGNTIY
>12|TRBV5-1|TRBJ2-7
ASSLATGDYEQY
>13|TRBV25-1|TRBJ1-5
ASSAGEYSNQPQH
>10|TRBV7-2|TRBJ2-7
ASTSTSYEQY
>18|TRBV4-1|TRBJ2-6
ASSQSGLAGYRSGANVLT
>12|TRBV5-6|TRBJ2-4
ASSPGPGQNIQY
>13|TRBV7-2|TRBJ2-3
ASSPRAPRTDTQY
>12|TRBV7-2|TRBJ2-1
ASRAGSSYNEQF
>12|TRBV6-1|TRBJ2-7
ASIDETGLYEQY
>13|TRBV5-1|TRBJ2-7
ASSLDGTGGYEQY
>11|TRBV25-1|TRBJ1-2
ASSFRGQGGYT
>11|TRBV28|TRBJ2-4
ASRRTGEGIQY
>13|TRBV6-1|TRBJ2-7
ASSEESRGTYEQY
>11|TRBV7-2|TRBJ2-4
ASSSIVIDIQY
>12|TRBV21-1|TRBJ2-7
ASSSSGSSYEQY
>11|TRBV29-1|TRBJ2-2
SVEASQAGELF
>13|TRBV5-1|TRBJ2-3
ASSPGLRPSDTQY
>13|TRBV5-6|TRBJ1-2
ASSPIPRTANGYT
>12|TRBV28|TRBJ1-2
ASREDTFNYGYT
>13|TRBV30|TRBJ1-2
AWTDRGDLNYGYT
>12|TRBV7-2|TRBJ2-1
ASSLRDRVNEQF